These 17 T cell receptor beta chains originate from one sample sequenced in a study of neoadjuvant anti-PD-1 for oral cavity cancer. Generated by immunoSEQ multiplex PCR, the TCRdb table keeps only in-frame clones and is missing some. The data show around 9,800 clones, around 50% seen once. The sample consisted of tumor tissue, taken before nivolumab (anti-PD-1) treatment. These receptors came from a person between 40 and 80 years old with oral cavity squamous cell carcinoma.

The chain couples TRBV5-5 to TRBJ1-6; D is unclear. The CDR3 runs 11 residues. Germline CDR1 is SGHKS and CDR2 is YYEKEE (reference sequence). Trimming left V 0 bases short and J 8 bases short, with 0 bases between. The CDR3 region is CASSLDSPLHF. In DNA form, the CDR3 reads TGTGCCAGCAGCTTGGATTCACCCCTCCACTTT. The variable domain in full, with the rest retrieved from reference TRBV5-5 and TRBJ1-6, is DAGVTQSPTHLIKTRGQQVTLRCSPISGHKSVSWYQQVLGQGPQFIFQYYEKEERGRGNFPDRFSARQFPNYSSELNVNALLLGDSALYLCASSLDSPLHFGNGTRLTVT.

This clone has just a few counts. This chain links TRBV9 with TRBJ1-6; D is unclear. The germline CDR1 and CDR2 sequences are SGDLS and YYNGEE. Trimming took off 0 bases at V and 5 bases at J, with 6 bases between the two ends. This CDR3 has 14 amino acids. The CDR3: CASSVGQNNSPLHF. Written as DNA, the CDR3 is TGTGCCAGCAGCGTAGGTCAGAATAATTCACCCCTCCACTTT.

This chain uses TRBV29-1 with TRBJ2-2, with 8 positions matching TRBD1. This CDR3 is 16 amino acids long. CDR1 is SQVTM and CDR2 is ANQGSEA in the germline V gene. Trimming at V came to 6 bases and at J to 5 bases, leaving 14 bases not matched to a gene. As DNA, the CDR3 is TGCAGCGTCCTACCTTTGACAGGGGTAGGAACCGGGGAGCTGTTTTTT. Amino acid sequence: CSVLPLTGVGTGELFF.

The V call is TRBV30, the J call TRBJ2-7, with 14 bases fitting TRBD2. This CDR3 spans 14 amino acids. The trim removed 1 base at V and 4 bases at J, leaving 0 bases unmatched. Germline assignment: CDR1 GTSNPN and CDR2 SVGIG (reference sequence). The CDR3 loop reads CAWSGLAGGYEQYF. The CDR3 nucleotides are TGTGCCTGGAGTGGACTAGCGGGGGGGTACGAGCAGTACTTC.

This clone was seen a few times. This sequence joins TRBV5-1 and TRBJ2-2, with 8 bases fitting TRBD1. Per germline, CDR1 SGHRS and CDR2 YFSETQ. The CDR3 totals 16 residues. V trimming: 2 bases; J trimming: 3 bases; junction bases outside the gene matches: 6. The CDR3 is CASSFSGGGDTGELFF. The CDR3 DNA follows: TGCGCCAGCAGCTTCTCAGGGGGCGGTGACACCGGGGAGCTGTTTTTT. The full variable domain, in which reference TRBV5-1 and TRBJ2-2 provide the parts outside the CDR3, is KAGVTQTPRYLIKTRGQQVTLSCSPISGHRSVSWYQQTPGQGLQFLFEYFSETQRNKGNFPGRFSGRQFSNSRSEMNVSTLELGDSALYLCASSFSGGGDTGELFFGEGSRLTVL.

This clone was recorded a few times. The rearrangement joins TRBV14 to TRBJ2-7; 9 bases align to TRBD1. The trim removed 4 bases at V and 4 bases at J, leaving 8 bases unmatched. The CDR3 sequence is 15 residues long. Germline CDR1 and CDR2: SGHDN and FVKESK. In DNA, the CDR3 is TGTGCCAGCAGCCGCCAGCCGGGACAGGGTTACGAGCAGTACTTC. Translating gives CASSRQPGQGYEQYF.

The chain is built from TRBV12-5 and TRBJ1-4; D is possibly TRBD1 (5 bases). The CDR3 loop spans 15 amino acids. Germline V gene sequence: CDR1 LGHNT, CDR2 FRNRAP. Trimming removed 5 bases at V and 5 bases at J, with 15 bases between. The CDR3 DNA sequence: TGTGCTAGTGGTCCCCTGGGGGGTCTGAATGAAAAACTGTTTTTT. Protein product: CASGPLGGLNEKLFF.

This clone was counted a few times. The chain carries TRBV7-3 and TRBJ2-2, with D hard to call. Trimming removed 6 bases from V and 1 base from J, with 12 bases in between. This CDR3 has 15 amino acids. Germline CDR1 and CDR2: SGHTA and FQGTGA. The chain's CDR3 is CASRGRGLNTGELFF. CDR3 nucleotide sequence: TGTGCCAGCAGGGGCAGAGGCTTGAACACCGGGGAGCTGTTTTTT.

The gene calls are TRBV7-2 and TRBJ2-7; tentatively, D is TRBD1 (5 bases). The CDR3 is made up of 14 amino acids. Trimming took off 1 base at V and 3 bases at J, with 10 bases between the two ends. CDR1 is SGHTA and CDR2 is FQGNSA in the germline V gene. CDR3 DNA sequence: TGTGCCAGCAGCTTAGATGGACACATCTACGAGCAGTACTTC. Amino acid sequence: CASSLDGHIYEQYF.

The rearrangement joins TRBV30 to TRBJ1-4; 11 nucleotides match TRBD1. Trimming at V came to 2 bases and at J to 3 bases, leaving 11 bases not matched to a gene. CDR1 and CDR2 from the germline V gene are GTSNPN and SVGIG (reference sequence). CDR3 length: 18 amino acids. CDR3 region: CAWSHGQGAGRANEKLFF. CDR3 nucleotides: TGTGCCTGGAGTCATGGACAGGGGGCCGGGAGAGCTAATGAAAAACTGTTTTTT.

The V gene is TRBV11-2, the J gene TRBJ2-6; 7 positions match TRBD1. This CDR3 is 15 amino acids long. V trimming: 8 bases; J trimming: 2 bases; junction bases outside the gene matches: 6. Looked up from germline, CDR1 is SGHAT and CDR2 is FQNNGV. Written as DNA, the CDR3 is TGTGCCAGCGGGTTGACAGGGACTGGGGCCAACGTCCTGACTTTC. Translated: CASGLTGTGANVLTF.

V is TRBV7-2 and J is TRBJ1-2; 7 nucleotides align to TRBD1. Germline CDR1 is SGHTA and CDR2 is FQGNSA. The ends lost 3 bases at V and 8 bases at J; junction bases unmatched: 12. The CDR3 loop spans 15 amino acids. CDR3 bases: TGTGCCAGCAGCTTTTACGGACAGGCCGAGAGAGGCTACACCTTC. Its protein product is CASSFYGQAERGYTF. The full variable domain, with the rest looked up from reference TRBV7-2 and TRBJ1-2, is GAGVSQSPSNKVTEKGKDVELRCDPISGHTALYWYRQSLGQGLEFLIYFQGNSAPDKSGLPSDRFSAERTGGSVSTLTIQRTQQEDSAVYLCASSFYGQAERGYTFGSGTRLTVV.

In this sample, this clone turned up a few times. The chain joins TRBV11-2 to TRBJ2-1, with D uncertain. This CDR3 region has 16 residues. Germline loops: CDR1 SGHAT, CDR2 FQNNGV. Trimming took off 0 bases at V and 6 bases at J, with 15 bases between the two ends. The CDR3 is CASSLDLVQWGNEQFF. The CDR3 DNA is TGTGCCAGCAGCTTAGATCTCGTACAGTGGGGCAATGAGCAGTTCTTC.

The V gene is TRBV7-2, the J gene TRBJ1-2; 11 bases are a match to TRBD1. The CDR3 is 15 amino acids. Germline loops: CDR1 SGHTA, CDR2 FQGNSA. Unmatched junction bases numbered 1, after V lost 4 bases and J lost 0 bases. The CDR3 sequence is CASSWTGGANYGYTF. The CDR3 coding sequence is TGTGCCAGCAGCTGGACAGGGGGCGCTAACTATGGCTACACCTTC.

The rearrangement joins TRBV19 to TRBJ2-3; D is undetermined. CDR3 length: 18 residues. CDR1 LNHDA and CDR2 SQIVND come from the germline V gene (reference sequence). The V gene lost 3 bases and the J gene lost 3 bases, with 22 bases spanning the gap. CDR3 amino acids: CASSIGSRSPGWTDTQYF. The CDR3 DNA sequence: TGTGCCAGTAGTATTGGGTCCCGATCCCCAGGATGGACAGATACGCAGTATTTT.

The rearrangement uses TRBV7-8 and TRBJ2-5; no reliable D call. V lost 2 bases and J lost 4, with 11 bases in between. Looked up from germline, CDR1 is SGHVS and CDR2 is FQNEAQ. The CDR3 is made up of 14 amino acids. CDR3 coding DNA: TGTGCCAGCAGCTTATACGGTGGGCGAGAGACCCAGTACTTC. Amino acid sequence: CASSLYGGRETQYF. Using reference TRBV7-8 and TRBJ2-5 for the parts outside the CDR3, the full variable domain is GAGVSQSPRYKVAKRGQDVALRCDPISGHVSLFWYQQALGQGPEFLTYFQNEAQLDKSGLPSDRFFAERPEGSVSTLKIQRTQQEDSAVYLCASSLYGGRETQYFGPGTRLLVL.

V and J are TRBV5-4 and TRBJ1-2, with D possibly matching TRBD1 (6 bases). The CDR3 consists of 15 residues. V was cut by 2 bases and J by 2 bases, with 13 bases left in between. From germline, CDR1 is SGHNT and CDR2 YYREEE (reference sequence). This CDR3 reads CASSFGRGANYGYTF. The CDR3 region has the DNA TGTGCCAGCAGCTTTGGCCGGGGGGCCAACTATGGCTACACCTTC.